This is a list of T cell receptor beta chains from one sample in a study of post-analysis software for immune sequencing data. TCRdb passed the PCR reads through MiXCR, listing each CDR3 protein once. The repertoire holds roughly 600,000 distinct CDR3 sequences, with roughly 46% as singletons. Sequences were obtained from blood. The receptors were gathered from a girl between 10 and 17 years old with multiple sclerosis. CDR3s include the opening cysteine and the closing phenylalanine or tryptophan.

cdr3_aa	v_call	j_call
CASSLSRGLGEQYF	TRBV5-1	TRBJ2-5
CATSDEPREQFF	TRBV24-1	TRBJ2-1
CASSLLTRGVYEQYF	TRBV12-3/TRBV12-4	TRBJ2-7
CASRPGTTDTQYF	TRBV6-5	TRBJ2-3
CASSPQSPYEQYF	TRBV28	TRBJ2-7
CASSRGDRSSYEQYF	TRBV7-9	TRBJ2-7
CSVAVRGRTDTQYF	TRBV29-1	TRBJ2-3
CASSLPQLATDTQYF	TRBV11-1	TRBJ2-3
CASSQGLAGSTQYF	TRBV7-3	TRBJ2-3
CASSNPNSRDRDRAFF	TRBV28	TRBJ1-1
CASSGADNEQFF	TRBV4-1	TRBJ2-1
CASSLGTAGTQYF	TRBV7-2	TRBJ2-3
CSVGQGPNTEAFF	TRBV29-1	TRBJ1-1
CASSEIWAPGADIQYF	TRBV6-1	TRBJ2-4
CASRHGQGVGANVLTF	TRBV6-5	TRBJ2-6
CASSRRGAEIFYEQYF	TRBV5-6	-
CASSPRGRANNEQFF	TRBV7-3	TRBJ2-1
CASSRRRAAYNEQFF	TRBV13	TRBJ2-1
CASSQGHLVNTEAFF	TRBV4-1	TRBJ1-1
CSARTGGGDTQYF	TRBV20-1	TRBJ2-3
CSATRAREQYF	TRBV20-1	TRBJ2-7
CASSYEAGSTEAFF	TRBV7-2	TRBJ1-1
CASSHVGTGDEQFF	TRBV3-1	TRBJ2-1
CASTLKGAHGYTF	TRBV12-3/TRBV12-4	TRBJ1-2
CASSLGQVHNEQFF	TRBV28	TRBJ2-1
CATSDPVRETQYF	TRBV24-1	TRBJ2-5
CASSQERFTDYNEQFF	TRBV4-1	TRBJ2-1
CASSSRPFTF	TRBV6-6	TRBJ1-2
CASSLGGGEGKFF	TRBV7-2	TRBJ2-1
CSVEDLADTQYF	TRBV29-1	TRBJ2-3
CSVETGHNYEQYF	TRBV29-1	TRBJ2-7
CAISVLSDRALKGYTF	TRBV10-3	TRBJ1-2
CSAIARRGKDGYTF	TRBV29-1	TRBJ1-2
CASSLGGTTQETQYF	TRBV11-2	TRBJ2-5
CASSPPGANTEAFF	TRBV7-3	TRBJ1-1
CASTLDRLAGGKETQYF	TRBV12-3/TRBV12-4	TRBJ2-5
CASSFGRAAYTEAFF	TRBV27	TRBJ1-1
CASSLVLAVNNEQFF	TRBV7-8	TRBJ2-1
CASSATSGISDTQYF	TRBV5-1	TRBJ2-3
CASRHGQGAQRDTQYF	TRBV6-6	TRBJ2-3
CASTLAVYNEQFF	TRBV12-3/TRBV12-4	TRBJ2-1